Following are 2 T cell receptor beta chains from one sample sequenced in a study of T cell responses to AZD1222 COVID-19 vaccine. Here immunoSEQ multiplex PCR was the method, and the copy in TCRdb shows in-frame clones only, minus some. The data show around 96,000 clones, with just over 90% seen just once and around 10% held by the top ten. The sample in question was peripheral blood, obtained 28 days after the second AZD1222 dose. These receptors all stem from an adult who received the AZD1222 COVID-19 vaccine.

The chain employs TRBV2 and TRBJ1-4, with a weak D call TRBD1 (6 bases). The length of the CDR3 is 15 residues. Trimming removed 7 bases at V and 4 bases at J, with 16 bases between. Germline CDR1 reads SNHLY; CDR2 reads FYNNEI. CDR3 coding DNA: TGTGCCAGCACCCTGACGGGGGCCAGTAATGAAAAACTGTTTTTT. The encoded protein is CASTLTGASNEKLFF.

This clone has a single count. V and J are TRBV7-8 and TRBJ2-5; 10 bases agree with TRBD1. V lost 2 bases to trimming and J lost 5 bases; unmatched junction nucleotides: 5. Germline V gives CDR1 SGHVS, CDR2 FQNEAQ. The CDR3 runs to 15 residues. DNA for the CDR3: TGTGCCAGCAGCTTAAGGGACAGGGGTAGGGAGACCCAGTACTTC. Translating it yields CASSLRDRGRETQYF.